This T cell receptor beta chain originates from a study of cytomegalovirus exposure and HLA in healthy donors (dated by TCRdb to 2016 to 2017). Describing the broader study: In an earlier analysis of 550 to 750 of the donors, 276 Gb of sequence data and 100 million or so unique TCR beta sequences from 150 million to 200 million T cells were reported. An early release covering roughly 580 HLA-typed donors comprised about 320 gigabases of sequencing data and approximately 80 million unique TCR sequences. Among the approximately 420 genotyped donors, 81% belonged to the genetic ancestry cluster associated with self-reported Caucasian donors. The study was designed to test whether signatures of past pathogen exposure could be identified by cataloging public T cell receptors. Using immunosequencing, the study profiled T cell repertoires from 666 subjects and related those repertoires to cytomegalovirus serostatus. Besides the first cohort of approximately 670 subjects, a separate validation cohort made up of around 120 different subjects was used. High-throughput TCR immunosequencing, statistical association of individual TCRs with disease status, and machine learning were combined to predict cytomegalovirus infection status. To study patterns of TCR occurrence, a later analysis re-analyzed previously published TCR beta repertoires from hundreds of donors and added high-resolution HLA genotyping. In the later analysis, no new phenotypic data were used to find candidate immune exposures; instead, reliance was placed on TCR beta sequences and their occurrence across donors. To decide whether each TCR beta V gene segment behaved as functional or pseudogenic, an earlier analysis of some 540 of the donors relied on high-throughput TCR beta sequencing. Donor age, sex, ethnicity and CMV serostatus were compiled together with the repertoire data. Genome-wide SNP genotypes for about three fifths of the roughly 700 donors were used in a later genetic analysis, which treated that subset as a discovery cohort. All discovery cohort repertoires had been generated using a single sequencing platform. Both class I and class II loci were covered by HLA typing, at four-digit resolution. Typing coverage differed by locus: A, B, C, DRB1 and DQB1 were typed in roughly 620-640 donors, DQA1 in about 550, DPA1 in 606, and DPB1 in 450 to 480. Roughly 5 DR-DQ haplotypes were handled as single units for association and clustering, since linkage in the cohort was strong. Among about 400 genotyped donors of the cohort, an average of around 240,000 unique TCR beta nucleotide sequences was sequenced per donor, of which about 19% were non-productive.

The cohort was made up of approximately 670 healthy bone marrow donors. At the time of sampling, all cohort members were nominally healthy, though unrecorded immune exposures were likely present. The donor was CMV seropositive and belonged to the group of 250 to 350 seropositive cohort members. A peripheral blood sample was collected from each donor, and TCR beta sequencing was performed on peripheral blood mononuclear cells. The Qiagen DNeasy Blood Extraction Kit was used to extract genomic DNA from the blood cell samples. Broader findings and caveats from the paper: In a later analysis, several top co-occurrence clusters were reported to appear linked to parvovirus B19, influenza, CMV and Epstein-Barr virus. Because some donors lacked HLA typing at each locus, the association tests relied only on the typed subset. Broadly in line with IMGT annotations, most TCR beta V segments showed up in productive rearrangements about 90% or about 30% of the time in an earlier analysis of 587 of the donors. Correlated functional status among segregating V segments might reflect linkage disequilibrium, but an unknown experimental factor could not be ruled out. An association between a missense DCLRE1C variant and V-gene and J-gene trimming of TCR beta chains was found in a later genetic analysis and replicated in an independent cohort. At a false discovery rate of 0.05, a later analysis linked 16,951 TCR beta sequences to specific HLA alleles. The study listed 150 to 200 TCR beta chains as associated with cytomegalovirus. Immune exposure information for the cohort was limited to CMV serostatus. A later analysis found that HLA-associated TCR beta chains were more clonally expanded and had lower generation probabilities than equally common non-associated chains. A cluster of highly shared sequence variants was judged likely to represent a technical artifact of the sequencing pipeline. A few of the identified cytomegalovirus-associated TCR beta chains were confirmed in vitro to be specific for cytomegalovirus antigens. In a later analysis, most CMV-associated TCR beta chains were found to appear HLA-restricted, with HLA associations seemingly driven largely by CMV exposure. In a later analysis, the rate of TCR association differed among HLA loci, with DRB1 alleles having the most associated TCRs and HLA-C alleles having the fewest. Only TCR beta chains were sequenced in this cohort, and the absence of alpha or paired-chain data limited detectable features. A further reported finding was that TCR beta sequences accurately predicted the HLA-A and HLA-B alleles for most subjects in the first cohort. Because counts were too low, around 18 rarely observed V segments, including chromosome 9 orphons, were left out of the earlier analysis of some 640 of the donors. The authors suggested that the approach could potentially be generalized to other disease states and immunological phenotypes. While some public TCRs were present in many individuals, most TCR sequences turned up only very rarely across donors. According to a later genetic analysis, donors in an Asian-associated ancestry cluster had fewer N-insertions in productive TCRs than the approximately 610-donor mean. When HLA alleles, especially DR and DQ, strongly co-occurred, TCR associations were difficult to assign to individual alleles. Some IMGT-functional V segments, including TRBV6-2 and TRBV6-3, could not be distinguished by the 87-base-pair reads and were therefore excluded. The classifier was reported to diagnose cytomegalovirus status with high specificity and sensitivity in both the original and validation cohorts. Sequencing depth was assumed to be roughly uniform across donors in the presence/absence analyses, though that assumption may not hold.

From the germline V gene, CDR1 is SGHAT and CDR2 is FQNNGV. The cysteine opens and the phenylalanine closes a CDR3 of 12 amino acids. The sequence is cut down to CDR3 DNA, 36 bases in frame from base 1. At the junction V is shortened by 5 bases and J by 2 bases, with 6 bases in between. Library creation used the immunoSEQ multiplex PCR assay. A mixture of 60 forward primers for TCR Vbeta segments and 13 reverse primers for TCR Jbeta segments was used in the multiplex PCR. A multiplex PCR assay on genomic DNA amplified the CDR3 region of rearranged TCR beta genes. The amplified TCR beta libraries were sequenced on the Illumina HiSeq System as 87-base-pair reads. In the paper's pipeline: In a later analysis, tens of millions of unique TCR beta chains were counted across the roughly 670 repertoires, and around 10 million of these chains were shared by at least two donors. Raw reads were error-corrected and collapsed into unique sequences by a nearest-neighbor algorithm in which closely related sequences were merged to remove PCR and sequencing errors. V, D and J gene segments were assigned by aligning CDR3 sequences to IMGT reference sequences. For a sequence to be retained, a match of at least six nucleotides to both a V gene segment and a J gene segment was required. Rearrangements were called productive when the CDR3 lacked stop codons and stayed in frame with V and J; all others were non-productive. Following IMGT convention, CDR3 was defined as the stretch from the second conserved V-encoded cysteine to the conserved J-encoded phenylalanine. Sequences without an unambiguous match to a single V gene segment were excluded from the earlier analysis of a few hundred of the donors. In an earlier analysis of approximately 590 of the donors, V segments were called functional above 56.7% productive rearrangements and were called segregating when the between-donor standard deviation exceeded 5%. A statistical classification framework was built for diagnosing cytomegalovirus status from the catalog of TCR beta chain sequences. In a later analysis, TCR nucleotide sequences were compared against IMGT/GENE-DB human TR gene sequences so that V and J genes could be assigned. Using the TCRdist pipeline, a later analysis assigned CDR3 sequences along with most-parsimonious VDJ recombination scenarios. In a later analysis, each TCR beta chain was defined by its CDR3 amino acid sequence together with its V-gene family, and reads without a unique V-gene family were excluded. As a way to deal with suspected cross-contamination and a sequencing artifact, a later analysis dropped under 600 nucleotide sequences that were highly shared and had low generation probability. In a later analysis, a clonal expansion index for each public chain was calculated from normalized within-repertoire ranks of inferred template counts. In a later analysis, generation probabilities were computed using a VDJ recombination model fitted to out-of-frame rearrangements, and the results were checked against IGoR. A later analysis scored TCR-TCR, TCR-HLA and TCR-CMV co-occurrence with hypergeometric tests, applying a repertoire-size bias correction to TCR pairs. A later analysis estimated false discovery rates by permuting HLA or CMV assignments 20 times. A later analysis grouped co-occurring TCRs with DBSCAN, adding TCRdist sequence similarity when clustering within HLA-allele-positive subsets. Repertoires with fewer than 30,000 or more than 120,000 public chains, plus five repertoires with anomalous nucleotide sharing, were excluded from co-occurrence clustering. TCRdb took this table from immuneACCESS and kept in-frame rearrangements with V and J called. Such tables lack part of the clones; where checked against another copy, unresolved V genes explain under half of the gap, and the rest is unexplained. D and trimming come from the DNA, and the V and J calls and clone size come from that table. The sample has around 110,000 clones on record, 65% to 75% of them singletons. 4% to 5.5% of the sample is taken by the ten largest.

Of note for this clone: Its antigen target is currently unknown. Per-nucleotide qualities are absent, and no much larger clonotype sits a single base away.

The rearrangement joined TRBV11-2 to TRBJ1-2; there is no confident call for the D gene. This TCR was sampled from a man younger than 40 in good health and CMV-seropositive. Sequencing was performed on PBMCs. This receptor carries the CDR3 CASSRSNYGYTF. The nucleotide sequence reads TGTGCCAGCAGCCGGTCCAACTATGGCTACACCTTC.